The 3 T cell receptor beta chains reported below all come from one sample, sequenced in a study of cytomegalovirus exposure and HLA in healthy donors. 13 Jbeta primers and 60 Vbeta primers were used for the PCR. Produced via immunoSEQ multiplex PCR; TCRdb's table is partial and in-frame only. Of roughly 190,000 clones in the sample, over 80% are singletons; the top ten hold 9.5% to 13%. Sequenced input: PBMCs. These receptors all stem from a woman aged 45-60 years in good health and CMV-seropositive.

J is TRBJ2-3 and V is TRBV5-1, with TRBD1 matching over 9 bases. In germline, CDR1 is SGHRS, CDR2 YFSETQ. The CDR3 loop spans 16 amino acids. The V segment lost 0 bases and the J segment 4 bases; nucleotides outside the gene matches: 6. The CDR3 bases are TGCGCCAGCAGCTTGGTTACAGGGGGCGAAGCAGATACGCAGTATTTT. This codes for CASSLVTGGEADTQYF.

The CDR3 here is CASSSLDYTDTQYF. The CDR3 DNA sequence: TGTGCCAGTAGTAGTCTGGACTACACAGATACGCAGTATTTT. The chain links TRBV19 to TRBJ2-3, with D possibly matching TRBD2 (6 bases). Deletions cut 4 bases from V and 2 bases from J, with 10 bases between. The CDR3 loop spans 14 amino acids. Germline CDR1 and CDR2: LNHDA and SQIVND (reference sequence).

The chain recombines TRBV30 with TRBJ1-4; 7 bases are a match to TRBD1. Germline V gene data show CDR1 as GTSNPN and CDR2 as SVGIG (reference sequence). V lost 3 bases to trimming and J lost 8 bases; unmatched junction nucleotides: 15. The CDR3 is made up of 16 amino acids. DNA for the CDR3: TGTGCCTGGAGAAAACTATTTGCAGGGGGTGACGAAAAACTGTTTTTT. Protein: CAWRKLFAGGDEKLFF.